Sequencing of this T cell receptor beta chain was carried out in a study of response to subunit inactivated influenza vaccine. TCRdb independently ran MiXCR on the RT-PCR reads; one entry per CDR3 protein. This sample has fewer than 550,000 distinct CDR3 sequences, with over 25% found just once. The study, taken as a whole, reports: The authors proposed limited new T cell recruitment per seasonal influenza vaccination.

This clonotype showed up many times. Its antigen is as yet unknown. Per germline, CDR1 SQVTM and CDR2 ANQGSEA. The CDR3 totals 13 residues. V was cut by 6 bases and J by 8 bases, with 20 bases left in between. The V and J genes are TRBV29-1 and TRBJ2-7, with a possible D match to TRBD2 (5 bases). This receptor was identified in a man aged 45-60 years who received an inactivated influenza vaccine. The sample was CD4+ T cells sorted from PBMCs, taken more than 4 days after vaccination. This CDR3 is CSVFVPGSGKQYF. In DNA form, the CDR3 reads TGCAGCGTGTTCGTCCCCGGATCGGGAAAGCAGTACTTC.